What follows are 2 T cell receptor beta chains derived from one specimen sequenced in a study of T cells in Graves' hyperthyroidism and ophthalmopathy. Regions amplified from RNA transcripts were the TCR beta CDR3 regions. Carried out on the TCR CDR3, a first-round RT-PCR used the HTBI primer set. TCRdb reanalysed the multiplex PCR reads using MiXCR and keeps one entry per CDR3 protein. The sample includes some 580,000 distinct CDR3 sequences, 15% to 20% seen only once; the top ten take approximately 3.5%. Input material: blood. The receptors here all came from a woman in her forties with Graves' ophthalmopathy.

This chain links TRBV24-1 with TRBJ2-3; TRBD2 is a possible D gene (6 bases). The CDR3 is 16 residues long. V was trimmed by 5 bases and J by 3 bases, leaving 17 bases between them. Germline CDR1 reads KGHDR; CDR2 reads SFDVKD. CDR3 protein: CATSGSTSEGTDTQYF. The CDR3, as DNA: TGTGCCACCAGTGGGTCGACTAGTGAAGGGACAGATACGCAGTATTTT.

This clonotype turned up a few times. V usage is TRBV28 and J usage is TRBJ1-5; D unclear. V was trimmed by 3 bases and J by 1 base, leaving 13 bases between them. The germline V gene encodes CDR1 MDHEN and CDR2 SYDVKM. The CDR3 contains 16 residues. The CDR3 is CASSFSTRGSNQPQHF. The DNA for the CDR3 is TGTGCCAGCAGTTTCTCCACAAGAGGAAGCAATCAGCCCCAGCATTTT.